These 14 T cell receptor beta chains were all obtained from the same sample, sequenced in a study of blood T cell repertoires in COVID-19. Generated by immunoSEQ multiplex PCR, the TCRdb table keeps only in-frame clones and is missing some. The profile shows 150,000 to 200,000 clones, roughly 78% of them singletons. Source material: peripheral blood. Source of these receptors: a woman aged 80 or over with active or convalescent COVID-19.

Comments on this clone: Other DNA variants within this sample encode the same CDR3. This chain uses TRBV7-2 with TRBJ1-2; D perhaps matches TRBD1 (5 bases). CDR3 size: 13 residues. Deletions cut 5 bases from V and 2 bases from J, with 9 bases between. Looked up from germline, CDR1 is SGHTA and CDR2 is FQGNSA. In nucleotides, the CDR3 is TGTGCCAGCAGCCCCGACAGAAACTATGGCTACACCTTC. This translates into CASSPDRNYGYTF.

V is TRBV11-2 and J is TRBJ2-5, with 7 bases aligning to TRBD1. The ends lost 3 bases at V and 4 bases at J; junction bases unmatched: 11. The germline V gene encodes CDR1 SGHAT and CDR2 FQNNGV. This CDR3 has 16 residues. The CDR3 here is CASSFNRGPNLETQYF. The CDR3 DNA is TGTGCCAGCAGCTTCAACAGGGGTCCCAATCTAGAGACCCAGTACTTC.

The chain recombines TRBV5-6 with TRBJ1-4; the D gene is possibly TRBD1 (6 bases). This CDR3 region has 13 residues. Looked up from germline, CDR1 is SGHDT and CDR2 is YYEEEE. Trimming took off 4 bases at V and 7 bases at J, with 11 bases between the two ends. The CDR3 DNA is TGTGCCAGCAGCCAAGGGACATCTGAAAAACTGTTTTTT. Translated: CASSQGTSEKLFF.

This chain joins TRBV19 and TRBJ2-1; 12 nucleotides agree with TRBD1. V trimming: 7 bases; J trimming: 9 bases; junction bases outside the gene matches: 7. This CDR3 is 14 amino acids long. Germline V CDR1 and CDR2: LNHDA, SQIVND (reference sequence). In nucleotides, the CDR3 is TGTGCCAGTATCCCGGGACAGGGGGCAGGTGAGCAGTTCTTC. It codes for CASIPGQGAGEQFF.

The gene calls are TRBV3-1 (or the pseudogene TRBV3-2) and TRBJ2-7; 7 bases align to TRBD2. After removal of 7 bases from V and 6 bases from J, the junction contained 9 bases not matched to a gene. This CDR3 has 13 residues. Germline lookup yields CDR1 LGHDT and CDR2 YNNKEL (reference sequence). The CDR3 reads CASTKLWGGEQYF. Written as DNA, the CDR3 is TGTGCCAGCACCAAACTTTGGGGGGGCGAGCAGTACTTC.

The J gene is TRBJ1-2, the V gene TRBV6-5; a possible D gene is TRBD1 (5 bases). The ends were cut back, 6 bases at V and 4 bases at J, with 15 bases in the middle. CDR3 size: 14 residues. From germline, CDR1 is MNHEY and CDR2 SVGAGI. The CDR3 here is CASSPRQYSYGYTF. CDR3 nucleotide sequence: TGTGCCAGCAGCCCCCGACAGTATTCCTATGGCTACACCTTC.

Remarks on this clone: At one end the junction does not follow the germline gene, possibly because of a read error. The CDR3 DNA is TGCGCCGGCAGCACCAGCGGGGGGCCCTACAATGAGCAGTTCTTC. It is translated as CAGSTSGGPYNEQFF. J is TRBJ2-1 and V is TRBV5-1, with 9 bases lining up with TRBD2. Germline lookup yields CDR1 SGHRS and CDR2 YFSETQ. CDR3 size: 15 residues.

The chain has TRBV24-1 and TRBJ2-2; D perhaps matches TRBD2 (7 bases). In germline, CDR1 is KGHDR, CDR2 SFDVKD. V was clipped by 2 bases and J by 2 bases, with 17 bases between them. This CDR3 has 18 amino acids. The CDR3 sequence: CATSDYGGLYQNTGELFF. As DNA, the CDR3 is TGTGCCACCAGTGATTACGGGGGGCTCTACCAAAACACCGGGGAGCTGTTTTTT.

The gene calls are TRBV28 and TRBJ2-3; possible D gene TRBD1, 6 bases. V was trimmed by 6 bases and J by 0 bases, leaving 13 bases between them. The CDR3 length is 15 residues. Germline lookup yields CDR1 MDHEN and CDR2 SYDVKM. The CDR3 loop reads CASSLLGTSTDTQYF. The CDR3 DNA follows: TGTGCCAGCAGCCTTCTCGGGACAAGCACAGATACGCAGTATTTT.

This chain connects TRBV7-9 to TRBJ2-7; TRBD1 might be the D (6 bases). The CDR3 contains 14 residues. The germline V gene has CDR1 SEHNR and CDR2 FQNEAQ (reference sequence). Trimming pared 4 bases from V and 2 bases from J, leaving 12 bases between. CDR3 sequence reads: CASSSPRTAYEQYF. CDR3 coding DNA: TGTGCCAGCAGCTCCCCGAGGACAGCCTACGAGCAGTACTTC.

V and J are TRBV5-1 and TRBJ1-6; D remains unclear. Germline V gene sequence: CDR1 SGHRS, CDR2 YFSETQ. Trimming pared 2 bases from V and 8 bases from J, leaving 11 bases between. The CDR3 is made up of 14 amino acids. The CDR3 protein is CASSLSDRYSPLHF. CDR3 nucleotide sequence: TGCGCCAGCAGCTTAAGCGACCGGTATTCACCCCTCCACTTT.

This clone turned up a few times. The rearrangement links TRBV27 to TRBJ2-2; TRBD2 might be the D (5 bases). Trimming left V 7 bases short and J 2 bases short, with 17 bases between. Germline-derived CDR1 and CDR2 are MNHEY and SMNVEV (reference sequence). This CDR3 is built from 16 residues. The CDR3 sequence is CASKPQTMENTGELFF. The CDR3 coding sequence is TGTGCCAGCAAACCGCAGACTATGGAAAACACCGGGGAGCTGTTTTTT.

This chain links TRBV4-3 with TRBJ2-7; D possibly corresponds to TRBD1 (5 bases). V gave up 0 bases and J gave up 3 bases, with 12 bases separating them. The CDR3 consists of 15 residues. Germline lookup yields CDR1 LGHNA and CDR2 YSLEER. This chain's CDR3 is CASSQDRTPNYEQYF. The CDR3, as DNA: TGCGCCAGCAGCCAAGATCGGACACCTAACTACGAGCAGTACTTC.

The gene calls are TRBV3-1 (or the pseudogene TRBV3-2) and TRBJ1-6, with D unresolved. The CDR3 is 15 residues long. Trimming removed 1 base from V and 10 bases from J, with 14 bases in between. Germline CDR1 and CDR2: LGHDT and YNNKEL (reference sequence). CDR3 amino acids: CASSQGLSINSPLHF. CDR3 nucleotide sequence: TGTGCCAGCAGCCAAGGTCTGAGCATAAACTCACCCCTCCACTTT.